These T cell receptor beta chains were read from a single sample in a study of shared clonotypes between healthy human individuals. The data were produced by immunoSEQ multiplex PCR, yet TCRdb's version contains in-frame clones alone and is incomplete. Among 2 million to 2.5 million clones listed, over 85% were seen once. The sample comprised naive CD4+ T cells from PBMCs. Receptors were obtained from a man aged 18 to 29 in good health. Some clones in this sample may be carry-over from other donors' samples. The CDR3 runs from the conserved cysteine through the conserved F or W. The order of the fields is CDR3 length, V gene, D gene, J gene, clone size, CDR3 protein, CDR3 DNA. The D gene is left open where the match is weak. Expanded clones get a size class; other rows say once, few or many, or leave the size out.

15	TRBV5-1	TRBD2	TRBJ2-7	NA	CASSASLAGESEQYF	TGCGCCAGCAGCGCCTCACTAGCGGGAGAATCTGAGCAGTACTTC
14	TRBV28	NA	TRBJ1-6	once	CASFSPRGYSPLHF	TGTGCCAGCTTCTCCCCCAGGGGCTATTCACCCCTCCACTTT
16	TRBV28	NA	TRBJ1-5	NA	CASSLWAGNGNQPQHF	TGTGCCAGCAGTTTATGGGCCGGGAACGGCAATCAGCCCCAGCATTTT
12	TRBV15	NA	TRBJ2-7	once	CATSRRYEFLYF	TGTGCCACCAGCAGGAGATATGAATTCCTGTACTTC
17	TRBV27	NA	TRBJ1-5	NA	CASSSISGVVSNQPQHF	TGTGCCAGCAGTTCAATATCAGGAGTGGTGAGCAATCAGCCCCAGCATTTT
14	TRBV28	NA	TRBJ1-4	many	CASRPSPANEKLFF	TGTGCCAGCAGACCCAGTCCGGCTAATGAAAAACTGTTTTTT
16	TRBV28	NA	TRBJ2-7	NA	CASSRLGQRASYEQYF	TGTGCCAGCAGCCGCCTTGGCCAGCGGGCTTCCTACGAGCAGTACTTC
12	TRBV4-1	NA	TRBJ2-5	NA	CASSLEGETQYF	TGCGCCAGCAGCCTCGAGGGAGAGACCCAGTACTTC
14	TRBV27	NA	TRBJ1-2	NA	CASSPTLGLPGYTF	TGTGCCAGCAGCCCAACCTTAGGGCTCCCTGGCTACACCTTC
15	TRBV5-1	NA	TRBJ2-7	NA	CASSLAWTDPYEQYF	TGCGCCAGCAGCTTGGCCTGGACGGACCCCTACGAGCAGTACTTC
13	TRBV13	NA	TRBJ1-6	NA	CASSLDGNSPLHF	TGTGCCAGCAGCTTGGACGGTAATTCACCCCTCCACTTT
13	TRBV29-1	NA	TRBJ1-2	NA	CSVVQGVNYGYTF	TGCAGCGTTGTTCAGGGAGTGAACTATGGCTACACCTTC
17	TRBV7-2	NA	TRBJ2-6	NA	CASSLAGPHSGANVLTF	TGTGCCAGCAGCTTAGCGGGACCCCACTCTGGGGCCAACGTCCTGACTTTC
17	TRBV28	TRBD1	TRBJ2-7	NA	CASSPVNPGQGGYEQYF	TGTGCCAGCAGTCCCGTCAACCCGGGACAGGGGGGATACGAGCAGTACTTC
14	TRBV25-1	NA	TRBJ1-2	NA	CASSPPGGGYGYTF	TGTGCCAGCAGTCCTCCCGGGGGAGGCTATGGCTACACCTTC
15	TRBV28	TRBD1	TRBJ1-5	NA	CASSSYPGTVQPQHF	TGTGCCAGCAGTTCATACCCGGGGACAGTCCAGCCCCAGCATTTT
15	TRBV27	NA	TRBJ2-1	once	CASSWGVGSYNEQFF	TGTGCCAGCAGTTGGGGGGTGGGGTCCTACAATGAGCAGTTCTTC
12	TRBV30	NA	TRBJ1-5	NA	CASGRGNQPQHF	TGTGCCTCGGGCAGGGGCAATCAGCCCCAGCATTTT
12	TRBV28	NA	TRBJ1-2	NA	CASSLGSYGYTF	TGTGCCAGCAGTTTAGGCTCATATGGCTACACCTTC
15	TRBV6-4	NA	TRBJ1-2	NA	CASRAGGLVGADYTF	TGTGCCAGCAGGGCTGGGGGACTGGTGGGGGCCGACTACACCTTC
13	TRBV6-5	NA	TRBJ2-7	NA	CASSYRGGYEQYF	TGTGCCAGCAGTTACCGTGGGGGCTACGAGCAGTACTTC